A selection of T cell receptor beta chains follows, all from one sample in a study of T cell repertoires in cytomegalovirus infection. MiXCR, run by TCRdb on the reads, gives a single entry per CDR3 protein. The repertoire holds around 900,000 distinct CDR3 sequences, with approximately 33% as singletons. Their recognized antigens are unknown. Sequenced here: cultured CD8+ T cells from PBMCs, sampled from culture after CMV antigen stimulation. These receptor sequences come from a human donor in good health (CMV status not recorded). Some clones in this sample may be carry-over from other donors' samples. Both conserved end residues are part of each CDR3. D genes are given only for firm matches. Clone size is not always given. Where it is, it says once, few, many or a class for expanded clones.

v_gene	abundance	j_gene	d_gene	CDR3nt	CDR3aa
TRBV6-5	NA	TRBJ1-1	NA	TGTGCCAGCACGTTCGCCCCTCAGGCTGAAGCTTTCTTT	CASTFAPQAEAFF
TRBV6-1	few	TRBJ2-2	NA	TGTGCCAGCAGTGAAGCGGCCAGGGCCTGGCCCGGGGAGCTGTTTTTT	CASSEAARAWPGELFF
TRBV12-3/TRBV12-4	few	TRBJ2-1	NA	TGTGCCAGCAGTTTAAGGGCGGGGCCGGGGGATGAGCAGTTCTTC	CASSLRAGPGDEQFF
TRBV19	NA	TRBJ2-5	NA	TGTGCCAGTAGTATCAACGGGGGCCCTCAAGAGACCCAGTACTTC	CASSINGGPQETQYF
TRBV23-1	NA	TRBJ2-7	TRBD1	TGCGCCAGCAGTCAACCCCCGGACAGGTACGAGCAGTACTTC	CASSQPPDRYEQYF
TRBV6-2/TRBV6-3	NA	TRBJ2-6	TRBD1	TGTGCCAGCAGTTACCCGCGAAGACAGGGGATAGCTGGGGCCAACGTCCTGACTTTC	CASSYPRRQGIAGANVLTF
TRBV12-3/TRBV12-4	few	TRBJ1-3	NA	TGTGCCAGCAGTTTATTCCATGGAAACACCATATATTTT	CASSLFHGNTIYF
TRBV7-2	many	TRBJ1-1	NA	TGTGCCAGCAGCTTAGGGGCAGGGGAGGACACTGAAGCTTTCTTT	CASSLGAGEDTEAFF
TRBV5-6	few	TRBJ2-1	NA	TGTGCCAGCAGCTTGGAAGGGACATCATCCTACAATGAGCAGTTCTTC	CASSLEGTSSYNEQFF
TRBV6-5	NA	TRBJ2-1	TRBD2	TGTGCCAGCAGCCTTCGACTAGCGGCCTACAATGAGCAGTTCTTC	CASSLRLAAYNEQFF
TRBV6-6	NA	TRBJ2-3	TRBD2	TGTGCCAGCAGACTAGCGGGGGGGGGCACAGATACGCAGTATTTT	CASRLAGGGTDTQYF
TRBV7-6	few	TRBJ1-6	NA	TGTGCCAGCAGCGAAAAACTATCAGGGGCCAATTCACCCCTCCACTTT	CASSEKLSGANSPLHF
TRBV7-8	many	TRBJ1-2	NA	TGTGCCAGCAGCTTCGGGCAGTCCTGGGAGGGCTACACCTTC	CASSFGQSWEGYTF
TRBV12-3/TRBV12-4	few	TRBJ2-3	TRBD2	TGTGCCAGCAGGGCCGGGACTAGCGGAAGCACAGATACGCAGTATTTT	CASRAGTSGSTDTQYF
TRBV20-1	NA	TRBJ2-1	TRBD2	TGCAGTGCTAGAGCTAGCGGGGGCTACAATGAGCAGTTCTTC	CSARASGGYNEQFF
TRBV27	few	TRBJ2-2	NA	TGTGCCAGCAGTGCCACAGGGCCCGGGGAGCTGTTTTTT	CASSATGPGELFF
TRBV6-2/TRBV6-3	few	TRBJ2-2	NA	TGTGCCAGCAGTTACACGGGACCCACCGGGGAGCTGTTTTTT	CASSYTGPTGELFF
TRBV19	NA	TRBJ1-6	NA	TGTGCCAGTAGTATAGATAGGAACGCAATGGTACCCCTCCACTTT	CASSIDRNAMVPLHF
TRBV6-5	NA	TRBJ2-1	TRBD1	TGTGCCAGCAGTTACGCCCAGGGGGTCGGTAATGAGCAGTTCTTC	CASSYAQGVGNEQFF
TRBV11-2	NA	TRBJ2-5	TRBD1	TGTGCCAGCAGCTGGACAGGGGGTCGGGGAGAGACCCAGTACTTC	CASSWTGGRGETQYF
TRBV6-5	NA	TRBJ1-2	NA	TGTGCCAGCAGTTACTCGCCAGGGCCTGGCTATGGCTACACCTTC	CASSYSPGPGYGYTF
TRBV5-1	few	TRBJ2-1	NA	TGCGCCAGCAGCTTTAGCTTACAGTTTGTGAATGAGCAGTTCTTC	CASSFSLQFVNEQFF
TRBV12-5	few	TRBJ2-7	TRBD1	TGTGCTAGTGGTTTCCTTCCGGGACAGGGGACGTCCGAGCAGTACTTC	CASGFLPGQGTSEQYF
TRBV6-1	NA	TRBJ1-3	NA	TGTGCCAGCAGTTCTTGGACTGGAAACACCATATATTTT	CASSSWTGNTIYF
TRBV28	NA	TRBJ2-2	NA	TGTGCCAACATTCCAAGTCACACGGACACCGGGGAGCTGTTTTTT	CANIPSHTDTGELFF
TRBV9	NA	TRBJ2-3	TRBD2	TGTGCCAGCAGCGTAAACCTAGCGGGGGGGCCTAAAGATACGCAGTATTTT	CASSVNLAGGPKDTQYF
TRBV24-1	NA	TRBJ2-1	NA	TGTGCCACCAGTGACACCCCCTCTGATGAGCAGTTCTTC	CATSDTPSDEQFF
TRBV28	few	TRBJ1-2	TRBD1	TGTGCCAGCAGTTTAACAGGGGTTCGAGATGGCTACACCTTC	CASSLTGVRDGYTF
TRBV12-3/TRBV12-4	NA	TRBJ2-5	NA	TGTGCCAGCAGCCCCGGACAGTCCCAAGAGACCCAGTACTTC	CASSPGQSQETQYF
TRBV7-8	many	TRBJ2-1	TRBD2	TGTGCCAGCACCCCGGGACTACCTAATGAGCAGTTCTTC	CASTPGLPNEQFF
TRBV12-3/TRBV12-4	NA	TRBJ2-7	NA	TGTGCCAGCAGTTCGTTAAACAGGATAAGCTCCTACGAGCAGTACTTC	CASSSLNRISSYEQYF
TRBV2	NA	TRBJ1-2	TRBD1	TGTGCCAGCAGTGACCAAGGAGGGACAGGATATGGCTACACCTTC	CASSDQGGTGYGYTF
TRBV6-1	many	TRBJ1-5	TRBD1	TGTGCCAGCAGTGGGAAAAGAGACAGGGGGTATGGCAATCAGCCCCAGCATTTT	CASSGKRDRGYGNQPQHF
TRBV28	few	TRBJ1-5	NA	TGTGCCAGCAGTCAACCGGGGGCTAATCAGCCCCAGCATTTT	CASSQPGANQPQHF
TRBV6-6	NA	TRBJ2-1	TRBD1	TGTGCCAGTATCCCGGGACAGGGGTATACGATCTACAATGAGCAGTTCTTC	CASIPGQGYTIYNEQFF
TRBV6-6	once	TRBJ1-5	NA	TGTGCCAGCAGTTACGAGGGGCAGCCCCAGCATTTT	CASSYEGQPQHF
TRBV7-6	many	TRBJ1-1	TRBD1	TGTGCCAGCAGCTTCGAAACAGGGGTAGGGGTGGAGGGCACTGAAGCTTTCTTT	CASSFETGVGVEGTEAFF
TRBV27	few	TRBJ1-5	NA	TGTGCCAGCACCCGACCAGGGCAGCCCCAGCATTTT	CASTRPGQPQHF